This T cell receptor beta chain was found in a study of shared clonotypes between healthy human individuals (dated by TCRdb to the early 2020s). Concerning the study at large: The cohort comprised a couple of women and a few men aged 18 to 49 years. Per donor, three plates each were used for CD4 naive and CD4 memory, two for CD8 naive, and one for CD8 memory. To estimate repertoire size and how much clonotype sharing occurs between individuals, the study deeply sequenced the blood TCR repertoires of roughly 5 healthy adults. Between about 0.85 and 10 billion PBMCs per donor were obtained by leukapheresis. To increase sequencing depth and limit assay-specific biases, different laboratories used diverse techniques to prepare libraries and sequence TCR repertoires.

Using the deep immunoSEQ assay, multiplex PCR amplified TCR CDR3 regions from genomic DNA. For each cell subset, the extracted genomic DNA was distributed evenly across all wells of several immunoSEQ 96-well plates, and each plate served as one replicate. For sorted subsets, roughly 200 ng of genomic DNA, equivalent to around 29,000 T cell genomes, went into each replicate PCR. The purified libraries were quantified using a Qubit 3.0 fluorometer, sized with a Bioanalyzer 2100, and then quantified again using the KAPA Library Quantification kit. Each immunoSEQ 96-well plate was sequenced on its own single-read 150-cycle Illumina NextSeq 550 flow cell. The paper's data handling went like this. Because the immunoSEQ output included only junctional sequences and no quality scores, the filtering could not be the same as the filtering used for full-length reads. Sequences were annotated with PyIR, a Python wrapper for IgBLAST v1.9, using IMGT germline references to assign V/J genes and CDR3. Reads were filtered out if the reads had weak V/J assignments (E-value above 1e-6), no CDR3, stop codons, out-of-frame junctions, or ambiguous translated residues. V3J clonotypes were defined as sequences sharing the same inferred V gene, J gene, and CDR3 amino acid sequence. Percentage overlap between repertoires was calculated by dividing the number of shared unique clonotypes by the size of the smaller repertoire. RTK rarefaction, the Chao1 estimator, and Recon v2.1 estimates of unobserved clonotypes were used to assess repertoire richness. Generation probabilities for all TCRbeta clonotypes obtained by the gDNA method from a handful of donors were computed using OLGA. Drawn from immuneACCESS, this table holds only the in-frame rearrangements with V and J called that TCRdb kept. Clones are partly lost; checked studies trace under half to an unresolved V gene and leave the rest unexplained. Clone size and V and J calls were adopted from that table, with D and trimming inferred from the DNA. The table for this sample lists approximately 720,000 clones; roughly nine tenths of them were counted only once. 24% of the sample rests with the top ten.

Per the germline V gene, SGHAT is the CDR1 and FQNNGV is the CDR2. The CDR3 runs 15 residues from the cysteine to the phenylalanine. Only CDR3 DNA is held: 45 bases, read in frame from base 1. V is trimmed back by 5 bases and J by 1 base, and the junction contains 3 bases that no gene match accounts for. Here is what the overall study found, with its caveats: Only blood was sampled, and tissue TCR repertoires likely differ from those in blood. When several donors were compared, the shared fraction of clonotypes was about 5% for naive CD4, less than 4% for naive CD8, about 2.4% for memory CD4, and 0.4% for memory CD8. Pairwise subsampling led to the expectation that sequencing depth would affect the degree of clonotype sharing among donors. Naive subsets generally had larger estimated clonotype richness than memory subsets did. Because the study included a small number of donors, the genetic and exposure-history diversity represented was limited. Clonotypes shared by all four sorted-subset donors showed higher generation probabilities than non-shared clonotypes. Even with the large sequencing depth, rarefaction of the sorted-subset datasets indicated that sequencing was incomplete.

CD8 naive samples were CD45RO-negative cells positively selected for CCR7, giving a CD45RA+CCR7+ population that excluded TemRA cells. Healthy HIV-negative adults with no recently reported acute infections or vaccinations were included as donors. All donors were Caucasian adults living in Nashville, Tennessee, USA. After blood collection by leukapheresis, PBMCs were isolated using Ficoll-Histopaque density gradient centrifugation and then cryopreserved in the vapor phase of liquid nitrogen. Analytical flow cytometry was used to check the purity and quantity of each magnetically sorted T cell population. Each sorted fraction had its genomic DNA isolated and then quantified by UV absorbance on a Nanodrop 2000c. Turning to this clone: Its target antigen remains unknown. Base qualities were left out, and no much larger clone turns up one base away. This same CDR3 is encoded by further DNA sequences in the sample.

The V and J genes are TRBV11-2 and TRBJ2-3; 10 central bases correspond to TRBD2. The sequence was obtained from a man aged 25 to 40 in good health. Sequencing input: naive CD8+ T cells sorted from blood. The cell subset or site label of this sample denotes: CD45RA+CCR7+. The nucleotide sequence is given as TGTGCCAGCAGCGATGGGACTAGCGGCACAGATACGCAGTATTTT. Translated, it reads CASSDGTSGTDTQYF.